A single sample gave rise to the 19 T cell receptor beta chains below, sequenced in a study of T-cell reconstitution after alpha-beta-depleted transplantation in children. This sample's TCRbeta library carried unique molecular identifier barcodes. TCRdb reprocessed the PCR reads with MiXCR, giving one entry per CDR3 protein. The sample includes fewer than 1 million distinct CDR3 sequences, less than 20% of them seen just once. Sequences were derived from PBMCs, mostly from graft donor cells, sampled 360 days after TCRalphabeta/CD19-depleted stem cell transplant. These receptors all stem from a male patient younger than 18 who had a stem cell transplant for acute lymphoblastic leukemia, so the T cells may come from the graft donor.

This clonotype was counted only a few times. This could be a read error, since a much larger clone is one nucleotide away. The rearrangement joins TRBV29-1 to TRBJ2-2; no definite D call. V was shortened by 3 bases and J by 3 bases, with 5 bases between the two germline ends. Germline V CDR1 and CDR2: SQVTM, ANQGSEA. This CDR3 is built from 12 residues. The CDR3 protein is CSVDAHTGELFF. The CDR3 coding sequence is TGCAGCGTTGACGCGCACACCGGGGAGCTGTTTTTT.

The rearrangement uses TRBV9 and TRBJ2-7; unclear D gene. CDR3 length: 13 amino acids. Trimming removed 1 base at V and 5 bases at J, with 10 bases between. Germline V gene sequence: CDR1 SGDLS, CDR2 YYNGEE. Here the CDR3 reads CASSVYGVDEQYF. The CDR3 region has the DNA TGTGCCAGCAGCGTATATGGGGTGGACGAGCAGTACTTC.

With regard to this clonotype: The conserved phenylalanine or tryptophan normally closing the CDR3 is absent here, so this likely arose from a read error. The CDR3 loop reads CASRPIALEQFC. The CDR3 DNA sequence: TGTGCCAGCAGACCCATCGCACTTGAGCAGTTCTGC. This chain uses TRBV7-9 with TRBJ2-1; no clear D gene. Germline CDR1 is SEHNR and CDR2 is FQNEAQ (reference sequence). The germline V and J ends were trimmed by 6 bases and 9 bases, with 12 bases remaining between them. The length of the CDR3 is 12 residues.

The genes are TRBV5-6 and TRBJ2-1, with 8 bases that match TRBD1. J was trimmed by 4 bases and V by 5 bases; bases with no gene match: 5. Germline CDR1 reads SGHDT; CDR2 reads YYEEEE. The CDR3 consists of 14 residues. The CDR3 DNA reads TGTGCCAGCAGTTGGACAGGGCTATACAATGAGCAGTTCTTC. This encodes CASSWTGLYNEQFF. Full variable domain (remainder filled in from reference TRBV5-6 and TRBJ2-1): DAGVTQSPTHLIKTRGQQVTLRCSPKSGHDTVSWYQQALGQGPQFIFQYYEEEERQRGNFPDRFSGHQFPNYSSELNVNALLLGDSALYLCASSWTGLYNEQFFGPGTRLTVL.

This clonotype has just a few counts. This chain joins TRBV20-1 and TRBJ1-2; D unresolved. Germline CDR1 and CDR2: DFQATT and SNEGSKA (reference sequence). Trimming removed 0 bases from V and 3 bases from J, with 14 bases in between. The CDR3 is made up of 15 amino acids. The CDR3 bases are TGCAGTGCTAGAGATTTGAGGGCGCGATACTATGGCTACACCTTC. Translation gives CSARDLRARYYGYTF.

The V call is TRBV7-8, the J call TRBJ2-7; D could derive from TRBD1 or TRBD2 (5 bases each). This CDR3 is built from 13 residues. Germline lookup yields CDR1 SGHVS and CDR2 FQNEAQ. Deletions cut 6 bases from V and 6 bases from J, with 15 bases between. Written as DNA, the CDR3 is TGTGCCAGCAGTTACGGGACGACCAGCGAGCAGTACTTC. It specifies CASSYGTTSEQYF.

This clonotype was found a few times. The V gene is TRBV20-1, the J gene TRBJ2-1; a weak D match, TRBD2 (6 bases). Trimming cost V 5 bases and J 5 bases, with 19 bases left between them. This CDR3 has 15 amino acids. From germline, CDR1 is DFQATT and CDR2 SNEGSKA (reference sequence). The CDR3 DNA is TGCAGTGCTCCACCGGGAGAGAGCCCGGACAATGAGCAGTTCTTC. It specifies CSAPPGESPDNEQFF.

This clonotype was detected many times. The chain has TRBV29-1 and TRBJ2-7, with 8 bases lining up with TRBD2. Germline V CDR1 and CDR2: SQVTM, ANQGSEA. The length of the CDR3 is 16 residues. V shed 0 bases and J 3 bases; nucleotides not matched to a gene: 10. In nucleotides, the CDR3 is TGCAGCGTTGAAGAAAAGACCCCCCGGGAGGGCTACGAGCAGTACTTC. This gives the protein CSVEEKTPREGYEQYF.

This clonotype showed up just a few times. The chain carries TRBV4-1 and TRBJ2-2, with TRBD2 matching 8 bases. Germline assignment: CDR1 MGHRA and CDR2 YSYEKL. V was clipped by 0 bases and J by 3 bases; unmatched bases: 6. This CDR3 comprises 17 residues. The CDR3 region is CASSQDRAGEYTGELFF. CDR3 nucleotide sequence: TGCGCCAGCAGCCAAGATCGAGCGGGAGAATACACCGGGGAGCTGTTTTTT.

This rearrangement joins TRBV5-4 to TRBJ2-7; D call uncertain. Germline V lookup: CDR1 SGHNT, CDR2 YYREEE (reference sequence). This CDR3 has 12 residues. Trimming took off 4 bases at V and 9 bases at J, with 14 bases between the two ends. CDR3: CASSPRPHGQYF. CDR3 coding DNA: TGTGCCAGCAGCCCAAGACCCCACGGGCAGTACTTC.

This clonotype was counted between two and nine times. This chain connects TRBV12-3 or TRBV12-4 to TRBJ2-2; D unclear. V lost 8 bases to trimming and J lost 6 bases, with 7 bases between them. The CDR3 has 11 amino acids. The CDR3 loop is CASLLAGELFF. CDR3 sequence (DNA): TGTGCCAGCTTATTGGCCGGGGAGCTGTTTTTT.

The rearrangement joins TRBV4-1 to TRBJ2-1; D ambiguous. The CDR3 runs 18 residues. CDR1 and CDR2 (germline): MGHRA, YSYEKL. V lost 3 bases and J lost 3, with 21 bases in between. CDR3 protein: CASSHTPLTLDGYNEQFF. CDR3 bases: TGCGCCAGCAGCCATACTCCGTTAACCCTAGACGGCTACAATGAGCAGTTCTTC.

The chain has TRBV21-1 and TRBJ2-5; whether TRBD1, the table's D call, matches the DNA was not checked. TRBV21-1 is a recognized pseudogene. The CDR3 contains 16 residues. In DNA form, the CDR3 reads TGTGCCAGCAGCAAATTGGGGGACCCCTATTGGGAGACCCAGTACTTC. Its translation: CASSKLGDPYWETQYF.

This clonotype was observed a few times. The CDR3 here is CASKPGQGSTGELFF. The DNA for the CDR3 is TGTGCCAGCAAACCGGGACAGGGTTCCACCGGGGAGCTGTTTTTT. The genes are TRBV12-3 or TRBV12-4 and TRBJ2-2; 9 nucleotides agree with TRBD1. The CDR3 sequence is 15 residues long. The V and J ends lost 7 bases and 4 bases, in that order; junction bases with no gene match: 7.

This clonotype came up a few times. The J gene is TRBJ2-7, the V gene TRBV15; 7 nucleotides align to TRBD2. The V gene end was trimmed by 1 base and the J gene end by 4 bases; junction bases not matched to a gene: 7. The CDR3 runs 15 residues. CDR1 is LNHNV, CDR2 YYDKDF, per germline (reference sequence). The chain's CDR3 is CATSRGGGSSYEQYF. The CDR3 DNA follows: TGTGCCACCAGCAGAGGGGGAGGGAGCAGTTACGAGCAGTACTTC.

This clonotype has at least ten counts. CDR3 sequence: CATQQVRTVTGELFF. CDR3 nucleotide sequence: TGTGCCACCCAGCAGGTCCGGACTGTCACCGGGGAGCTGTTTTTT. This chain uses TRBV2 with TRBJ2-2; tentative D call: TRBD2 (5 bases). Germline CDR1 SNHLY, CDR2 FYNNEI. This CDR3 is built from 15 residues. The V and J ends lost 10 bases and 4 bases respectively, with 19 bases between them.

This clonotype turned up a few times. The chain combines TRBV10-3 with TRBJ1-6; no definite D call. V was shortened by 3 bases and J by 7 bases, with 7 bases between the two germline ends. This CDR3 has 13 amino acids. In germline, CDR1 is ENHRY, CDR2 SYGVKD. CDR3 loop: CAISEGINSPLHF. The CDR3 coding sequence is TGTGCCATCAGTGAAGGGATAAATTCACCCCTCCACTTT.

The rearrangement joins TRBV3-1 to TRBJ2-5; D may be TRBD2 (7 bases). The CDR3 sequence is 15 residues long. Per germline, CDR1 LGHDT and CDR2 YNNKEL (reference sequence). V dropped 3 bases and J dropped 5 bases, with 16 bases sitting between them. The CDR3 bases are TGTGCCAGCAGCCACTATTCGGGGGGCTGGGAGACCCAGTACTTC. Translation: CASSHYSGGWETQYF.

About this clonotype itself: The junction differs from germline at one of its ends, possibly a read error. The rearrangement uses TRBV30 and TRBJ2-7; no definite D call. This CDR3 has 11 amino acids. Germline assignment: CDR1 GTSNPN and CDR2 SVGIG (reference sequence). DNA of the CDR3: TGTGCCTGGAGTTTGAACTACGAGCAGAACTTC. This encodes CAWSLNYEQNF.